The T cell receptor beta chain described here comes from a study of OX40 agonist ivuxolimab in advanced cancers. As for the study more broadly: Ivuxolimab, which targeted the costimulatory receptor OX40 (CD134), was an agonistic, fully human IgG2 monoclonal antibody. Intravenous ivuxolimab was administered to patients every 2 weeks at six dose levels: 0.01, 0.1, 0.3, 1.5, 3 and 10 mg/kg. Peripheral TCRbeta sequencing was intended to test whether TCR sequence diversity was altered and clonal T-cell expansion was caused by ivuxolimab. Prior anti-PD-1, anti-PD-L1 or anti-CTLA-4 therapy was permitted, and approximately 41% of dose-escalation patients had received checkpoint inhibitors. Of the approximately 53 patients in dose escalation, about 20 had hepatocellular carcinoma, roughly 15 had melanoma, 9 had renal cell carcinoma and 9 had head and neck cancer. The paper covers the monotherapy dose-escalation part of the phase I ivuxolimab trial, which included N ≈ 57 patients. The dose-escalation cohort was roughly 87% male with a mean age of approximately 59 years, ranging from 23 to 79. Partial responses occurred in three dose-escalation patients: two with cutaneous melanoma and one with hepatocellular carcinoma.

A note on this clone: Which antigen it targets is not known. There are no base qualities to consult, and no much larger clone falls within one base.

Genomic DNA was isolated from the sorted cells so that the TCRbeta CDR3 region could be sequenced. TCRbeta CDR3 regions were sequenced using the immunoSEQ Assay. TCRdb mirrors the immuneACCESS table, restricted to in-frame sequences. Some clones are absent from its copies; in checked studies, under half trace to an unresolved V gene, and the reason for the others is unknown. The sample table shows fewer than 85,000 clones, and roughly 78% are seen once. The ten largest clones capture less than 6% of the sample. Patients with autoimmune disease history or receiving systemic immunosuppression were excluded from the trial. Peripheral blood for TCR sequencing was collected from all dose cohorts at baseline, on cycle 4 day 1, and on cycle 7 day 1. Samples came from an open-label, multicenter, first-in-human phase I dose-escalation trial of ivuxolimab. Adults with locally advanced or metastatic melanoma, renal cell carcinoma, hepatocellular carcinoma or head and neck squamous cell carcinoma were enrolled in the trial. Before TCR sequencing, CD4+ T cells and CD8+ T cells were sorted from peripheral blood as separate populations.

Study-level results and caveats: At doses of 0.1 to 3.0 mg/kg, clonal expansion of both CD4+ and CD8+ blood T cells was observed from baseline to week 6. Antigen specificity was not determined for the clonally expanded peripheral T cells. Low levels of normalized T-cell clonal expansion were also seen in some patients who did not respond. After ivuxolimab, CD8+ T cells had more expanded clones than CD4+ T cells on average. In the 0.1-3.0 mg/kg groups, partial responders had among the lowest normalized peripheral clonal expansion, particularly in CD8+ T cells.

The CDR3 sequence holds 15 residues, the cysteine and phenylalanine included. Left in the record is the CDR3 DNA by itself, 45 bases read in frame from the first base. V is cut by 2 bases and J by 0 bases, and the space between the germline ends is 8 bases. Taken from the germline V gene (reference sequence), the CDR1 and CDR2 loops are LNHDA and SQIVND. This sequence was found in an adult with an advanced solid tumor such as melanoma, head and neck, liver or kidney cancer. The sequence is built from TRBV19 and TRBJ2-1, with the D gene call left open. The material sequenced was CD4+ or CD8+ T cells sorted from blood, taken in a trial of the OX40 agonist ivuxolimab. The nucleotide sequence is TGTGCCAGTAGTATAAGTTTGAGCTCCTACAATGAGCAGTTCTTC. It is translated as CASSISLSSYNEQFF.